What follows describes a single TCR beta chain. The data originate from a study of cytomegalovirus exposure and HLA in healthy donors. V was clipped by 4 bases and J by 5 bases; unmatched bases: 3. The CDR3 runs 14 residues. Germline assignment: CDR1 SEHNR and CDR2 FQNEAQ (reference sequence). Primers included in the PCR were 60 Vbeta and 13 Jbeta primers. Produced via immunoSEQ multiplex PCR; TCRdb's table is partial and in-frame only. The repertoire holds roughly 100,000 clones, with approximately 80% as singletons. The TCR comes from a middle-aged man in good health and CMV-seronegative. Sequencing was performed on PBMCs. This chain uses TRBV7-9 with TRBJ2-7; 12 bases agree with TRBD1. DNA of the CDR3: TGTGCCAGCAGCTACCGGGACAGGGGGCACGAGCAGTACGTC. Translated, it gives CASSYRDRGHEQYV.